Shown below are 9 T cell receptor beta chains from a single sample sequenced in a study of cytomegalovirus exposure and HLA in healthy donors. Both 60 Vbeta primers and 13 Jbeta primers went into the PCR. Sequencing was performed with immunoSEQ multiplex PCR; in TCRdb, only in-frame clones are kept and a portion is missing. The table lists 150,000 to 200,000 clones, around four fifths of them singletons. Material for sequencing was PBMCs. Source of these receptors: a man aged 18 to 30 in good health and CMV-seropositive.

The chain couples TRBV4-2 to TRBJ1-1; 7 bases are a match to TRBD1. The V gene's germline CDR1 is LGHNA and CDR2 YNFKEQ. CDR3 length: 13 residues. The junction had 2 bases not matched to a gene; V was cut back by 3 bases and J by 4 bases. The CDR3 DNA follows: TGTGCCAGCAGCCAGAGGACAGGCACTGAAGCTTTCTTT. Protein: CASSQRTGTEAFF.

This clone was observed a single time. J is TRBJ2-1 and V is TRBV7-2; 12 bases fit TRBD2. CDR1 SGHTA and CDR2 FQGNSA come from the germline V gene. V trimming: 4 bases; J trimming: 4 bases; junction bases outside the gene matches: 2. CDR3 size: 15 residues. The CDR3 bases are TGTGCCAGCAGCTACCTAGCGGGGGGGTACAATGAGCAGTTCTTC. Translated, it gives CASSYLAGGYNEQFF.

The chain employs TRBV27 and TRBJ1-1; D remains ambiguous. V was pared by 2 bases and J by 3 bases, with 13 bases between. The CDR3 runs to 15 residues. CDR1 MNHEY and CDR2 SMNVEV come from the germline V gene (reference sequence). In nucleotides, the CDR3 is TGTGCCAGCAGTTTAACGGGGTGGGGTGACACTGAAGCTTTCTTT. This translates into CASSLTGWGDTEAFF.

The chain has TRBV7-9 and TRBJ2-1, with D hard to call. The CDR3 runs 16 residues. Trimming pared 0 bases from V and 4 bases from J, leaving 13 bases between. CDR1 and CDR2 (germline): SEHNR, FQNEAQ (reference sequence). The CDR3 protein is CASSLAVPNRYNEQFF. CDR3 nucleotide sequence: TGTGCCAGCAGCTTAGCCGTCCCTAACCGGTACAATGAGCAGTTCTTC.

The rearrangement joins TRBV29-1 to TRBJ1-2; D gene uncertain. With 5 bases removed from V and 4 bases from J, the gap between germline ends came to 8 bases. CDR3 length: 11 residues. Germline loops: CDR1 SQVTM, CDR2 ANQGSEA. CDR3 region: CSVPGFYGYTF. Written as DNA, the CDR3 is TGCAGCGTTCCGGGGTTCTATGGCTACACCTTC.

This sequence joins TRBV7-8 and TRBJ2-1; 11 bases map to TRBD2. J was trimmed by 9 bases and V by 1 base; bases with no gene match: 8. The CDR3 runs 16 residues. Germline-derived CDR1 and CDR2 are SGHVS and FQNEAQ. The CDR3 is CASSLETSGTNGEQFF. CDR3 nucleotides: TGTGCCAGCAGCTTAGAGACTAGCGGGACCAACGGTGAGCAGTTCTTC.

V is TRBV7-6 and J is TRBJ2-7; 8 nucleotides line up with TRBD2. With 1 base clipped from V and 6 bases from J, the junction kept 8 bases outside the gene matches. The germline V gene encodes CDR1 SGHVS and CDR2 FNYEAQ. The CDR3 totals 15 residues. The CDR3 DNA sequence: TGTGCCAGCAGCTTAGGGTCGGGAGGGCCGGGCGAGCAGTACTTC. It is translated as CASSLGSGGPGEQYF. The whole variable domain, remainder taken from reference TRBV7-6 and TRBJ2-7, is GAGVSQSPRYKVTKRGQDVALRCDPISGHVSLYWYRQALGQGPEFLTYFNYEAQQDKSGLPNDRFSAERPEGSISTLTIQRTEQRDSAMYRCASSLGSGGPGEQYFGPGTRLTVT.

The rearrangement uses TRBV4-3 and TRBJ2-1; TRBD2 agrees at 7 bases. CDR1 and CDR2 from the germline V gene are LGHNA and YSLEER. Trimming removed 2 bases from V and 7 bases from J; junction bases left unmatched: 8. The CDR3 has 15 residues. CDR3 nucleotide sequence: TGCGCCAGCAGCCAACAAGCGGGAATCGGTAATGAGCAGTTCTTC. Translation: CASSQQAGIGNEQFF.

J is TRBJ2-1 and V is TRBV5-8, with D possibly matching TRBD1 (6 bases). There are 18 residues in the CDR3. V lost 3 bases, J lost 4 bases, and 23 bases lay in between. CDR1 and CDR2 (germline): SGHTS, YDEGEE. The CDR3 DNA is TGTGCCAGCAGCTCAATGACGTCTAGTGGGGGCTCTTACAATGAGCAGTTCTTC. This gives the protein CASSSMTSSGGSYNEQFF. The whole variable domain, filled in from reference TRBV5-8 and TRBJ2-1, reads EAGVTQSPTHLIKTRGQQATLRCSPISGHTSVYWYQQALGLGLQFLLWYDEGEERNRGNFPPRFSGRQFPNYSSELNVNALELEDSALYLCASSSMTSSGGSYNEQFFGPGTRLTVL.